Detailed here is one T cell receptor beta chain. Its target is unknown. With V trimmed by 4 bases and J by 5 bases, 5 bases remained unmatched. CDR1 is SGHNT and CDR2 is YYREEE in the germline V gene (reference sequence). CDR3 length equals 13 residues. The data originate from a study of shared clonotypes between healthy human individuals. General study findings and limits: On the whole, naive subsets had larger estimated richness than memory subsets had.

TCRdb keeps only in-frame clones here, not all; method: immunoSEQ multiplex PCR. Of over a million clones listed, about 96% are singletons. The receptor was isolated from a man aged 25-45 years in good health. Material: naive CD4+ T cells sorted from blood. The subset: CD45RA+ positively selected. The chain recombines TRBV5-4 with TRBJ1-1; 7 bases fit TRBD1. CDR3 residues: CASSDRVTTEAFF. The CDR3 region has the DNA TGTGCCAGCAGCGACAGGGTTACTACTGAAGCTTTCTTT.